By share, the clone carrying this T cell receptor (delta chain) counts as large. Its antigen is currently unknown. This entry comes from a study of delta chains in infants with herpesvirus infections. Study results and limitations: The public clonotype decayed quickly, seemingly gone after around 2 months. CMV-uninfected infants might carry this public clonotype below detection. 4 of 18 CMV-infected infants carried the public Vdelta1 clonotype, including one congenital.

Germline V gene lookup returns CDR1 TVYSNPD and CDR2 GDNSRS (reference sequence). J lost 0 bases, V lost 2 bases, and 24 bases had no gene match. The CDR3 totals 22 residues. Gamma-chain- and delta-chain-specific primers converted PBMC RNA into TCR cDNA. TCRdb made new clone calls on the RT-PCR reads using CATT. Of more than 550 delta-chain clones listed, less than 75% are singletons. The input for sequencing was peripheral blood, taken at time point 4 of longitudinal follow-up. This chain joins TRDV3 and TRDJ1; 13 bases are shared with TRDD3. The TCR was taken from a human donor who was a Ugandan infant, either HIV-exposed or HIV-unexposed (not recorded which). In DNA form, the CDR3 reads TGTGCCTTTTATCCCCTTTCTTCCCTATATACTGGGGGATACGGAAACACCGATAAACTCATCTTT. This codes for CAFYPLSSLYTGGYGNTDKLIF.